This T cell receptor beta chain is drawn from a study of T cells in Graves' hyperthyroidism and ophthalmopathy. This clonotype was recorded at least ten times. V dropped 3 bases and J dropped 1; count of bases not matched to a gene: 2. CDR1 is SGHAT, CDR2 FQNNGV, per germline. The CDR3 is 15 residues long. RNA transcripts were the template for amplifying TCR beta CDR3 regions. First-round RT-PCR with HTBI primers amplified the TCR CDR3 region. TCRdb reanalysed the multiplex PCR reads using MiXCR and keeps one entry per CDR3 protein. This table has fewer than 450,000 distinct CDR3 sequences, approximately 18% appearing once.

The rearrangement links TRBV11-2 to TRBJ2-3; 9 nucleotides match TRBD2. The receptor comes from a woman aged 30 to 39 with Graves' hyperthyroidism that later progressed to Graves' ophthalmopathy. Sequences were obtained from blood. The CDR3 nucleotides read TGTGCCAGCAGCTTCCAGCGGGGGGGCACAGATACGCAGTATTTT. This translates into CASSFQRGGTDTQYF.